This TCR beta chain emerged from a study of post-analysis software for immune sequencing data. Study details: In terms of disease course, relapsing-remitting, secondary progressive and progressive-relapsing multiple sclerosis were included. General study points: Patients had higher frequencies than controls of roughly 5 TRBV segments, including TRBV5-6, TRBV5-1 and TRBV20-1. A significant reduction in normalized Chao1 diversity was observed in multiple sclerosis patients versus controls.

Carried by the TCR beta cDNA libraries were unique molecular identifiers. The authors obtained 500,000 to 600,000 cDNA molecules from around 1 to 9.1 million T cells. TCRdb re-called the PCR reads through MiXCR, storing one row per CDR3 protein. Here the sample spans 550,000 to 700,000 distinct CDR3 sequences, about 40% being singletons. As for this clonotype: Its target is not known.

This CDR3 has 15 amino acids. V lost 5 bases and J 6 bases, leaving 17 bases between the germline ends. CDR1 and CDR2 (germline): SEHNR, FQNEAQ (reference sequence). This clonotype was sampled from a girl under 18 with multiple sclerosis. Sample: blood. The chain combines TRBV7-9 with TRBJ2-1; the D gene could be TRBD1 or TRBD2 (5 bases each). DNA of the CDR3: TGTGCCAGCAGCCACCCCGGGACCCCAAGCAATGAGCAGTTCTTC. As protein: CASSHPGTPSNEQFF.